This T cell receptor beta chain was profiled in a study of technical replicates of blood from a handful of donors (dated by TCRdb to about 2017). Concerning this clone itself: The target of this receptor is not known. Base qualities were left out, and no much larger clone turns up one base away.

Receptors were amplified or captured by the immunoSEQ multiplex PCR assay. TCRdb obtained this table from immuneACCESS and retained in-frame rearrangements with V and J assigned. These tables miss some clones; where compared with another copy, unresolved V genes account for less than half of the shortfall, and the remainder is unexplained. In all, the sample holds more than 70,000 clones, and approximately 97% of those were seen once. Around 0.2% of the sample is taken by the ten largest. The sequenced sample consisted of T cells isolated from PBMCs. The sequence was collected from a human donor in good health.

CDR3 sequence: CASSQGGDNEQFF. The nucleotide sequence is TGTGCCAGCAGCCAAGGGGGGGACAATGAGCAGTTCTTC. Here the chain combines TRBV27 and TRBJ2-1; the D segment could be TRBD2, given 7 matching bases. Sequences MNHEY (CDR1) and SMNVEV (CDR2) are obtained from the germline V gene (reference sequence). The CDR3 sequence holds 13 residues, the cysteine and phenylalanine included. Just the 39-base CDR3 DNA is kept, in frame starting at base 1. V loses 6 bases of germline sequence and J loses 5 bases, and the interval between the two ends is 11 bases.